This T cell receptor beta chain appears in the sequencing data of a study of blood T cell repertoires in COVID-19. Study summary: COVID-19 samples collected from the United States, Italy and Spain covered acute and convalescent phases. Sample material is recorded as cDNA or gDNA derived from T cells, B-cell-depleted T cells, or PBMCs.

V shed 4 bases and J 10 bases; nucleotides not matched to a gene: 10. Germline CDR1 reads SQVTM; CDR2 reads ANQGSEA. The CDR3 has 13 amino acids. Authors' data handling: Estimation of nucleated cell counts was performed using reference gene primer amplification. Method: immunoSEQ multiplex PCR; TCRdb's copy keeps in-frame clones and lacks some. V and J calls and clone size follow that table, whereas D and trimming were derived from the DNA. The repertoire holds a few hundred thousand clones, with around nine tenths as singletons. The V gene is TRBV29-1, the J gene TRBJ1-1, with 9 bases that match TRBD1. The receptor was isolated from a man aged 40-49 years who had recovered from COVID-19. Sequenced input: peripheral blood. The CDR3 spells CSVAGQGGLLAFF. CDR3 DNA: TGCAGCGTTGCGGGACAGGGCGGTTTACTAGCTTTCTTT.